This T cell receptor beta chain was captured by sequencing in a study of early T cells in non-severe SARS-CoV-2 infection. Overall study: Unsorted whole blood bulk RNA was sequenced, with unpaired chains.

This CDR3 is 17 amino acids long. Trimming took off 0 bases at V and 5 bases at J, with 19 bases between the two ends. Per the germline V gene, CDR1 is SGHDT and CDR2 is YYEEEE. This clonotype was picked up many times. TCRdb re-called the 5' RACE reads with MiXCR, one entry per CDR3 protein. The sample shows over 75,000 distinct CDR3 sequences, 13% of them seen only once. The sample taken for sequencing was whole blood. V is TRBV5-6 and J is TRBJ2-3; a weak D match, TRBD1 (6 bases). This receptor was identified in an adult who was a healthcare worker with PCR-confirmed SARS-CoV-2 infection or an uninfected control (not recorded which). The DNA for the CDR3 is TGTGCCAGCAGCTTGGGGGGGTCGAAAGCCAGGGGAGATACGCAGTATTTT. It encodes CASSLGGSKARGDTQYF.